Shown below are 7 T cell receptor beta chains from a single sample sequenced in a study of shared clonotypes between healthy human individuals. Measured with immunoSEQ multiplex PCR; TCRdb has only the in-frame clones, and not every one. The data hold more than 2 million clones, with approximately 92% observed a single time. Naive CD8 cells lacked CD45RO and underwent positive selection for CCR7, leaving out terminally differentiated effector memory CD45RA+ cells. Source material: naive CD8+ T cells from PBMCs. The receptors stem from a man aged 18 to 30 in good health. Some clones in this sample may be carry-over from other donors' samples.

The genes are TRBV19 and TRBJ2-2, with 7 bases lining up with TRBD2. Trimming cost V 3 bases and J 3 bases; bases outside gene matches: 7. Germline V gene sequence: CDR1 LNHDA, CDR2 SQIVND (reference sequence). The CDR3 loop spans 16 amino acids. The CDR3 bases are TGTGCCAGTAGTATCAGGGCTAGCGGTCACACCGGGGAGCTGTTTTTT. Protein sequence: CASSIRASGHTGELFF.

This chain links TRBV5-4 with TRBJ2-7; tentative D call: TRBD2 (6 bases). Deletions cut 9 bases from V and 4 bases from J, with 26 bases between. The germline V gene has CDR1 SGHNT and CDR2 YYREEE (reference sequence). This CDR3 comprises 16 residues. CDR3 DNA: TGTGCCACCGGGGGTAGCGGTAGCAGATTTTCTTACGAGCAGTACTTC. It yields the protein CATGGSGSRFSYEQYF. Filled out from reference TRBV5-4 and TRBJ2-7, the complete variable domain reads ETGVTQSPTHLIKTRGQQVTLRCSSQSGHNTVSWYQQALGQGPQFIFQYYREEENGRGNFPPRFSGLQFPNYSSELNVNALELDDSALYLCATGGSGSRFSYEQYFGPGTRLTVT.

This clone was seen only once. The rearrangement links TRBV27 to TRBJ2-6; perhaps TRBD1 as D (6 bases). CDR3 length equals 15 residues. Germline lookup yields CDR1 MNHEY and CDR2 SMNVEV (reference sequence). V lost 5 bases and J lost 1, with 9 bases in between. CDR3 residues: CASSGTGSGANVLTF. CDR3 coding DNA: TGTGCCAGCAGTGGTACAGGGTCTGGGGCCAACGTCCTGACTTTC. Based on the CDR3 plus reference TRBV27 and TRBJ2-6, the full variable domain is EAQVTQNPRYLITVTGKKLTVTCSQNMNHEYMSWYRQDPGLGLRQIYYSMNVEVTDKGDVPEGYKVSRKEKRNFPLILESPSPNQTSLYFCASSGTGSGANVLTFGAGSRLTVL.

The CDR3 is CASSPTDRLNTEAFF. The CDR3 DNA follows: TGTGCCAGCAGCCCCACGGACAGACTAAACACTGAAGCTTTCTTT. V usage is TRBV5-8 and J usage is TRBJ1-1; possibly TRBD1 for D (6 bases). Trimming removed 4 bases at V and 2 bases at J, with 15 bases between. This CDR3 comprises 15 residues. Germline CDR1 and CDR2: SGHTS and YDEGEE.

V is TRBV5-4 and J is TRBJ2-1; 10 nucleotides align to TRBD2. J lost 7 bases, V lost 6 bases, and 10 bases had no gene match. CDR1 and CDR2 (germline): SGHNT, YYREEE (reference sequence). This CDR3 spans 15 amino acids. The CDR3 nucleotides read TGTGCCAGCAAACCTAGCGGGAGCTTAGTTAATGAGCAGTTCTTC. This translates into CASKPSGSLVNEQFF.

In this sample, this clone turned up a few times. Written as DNA, the CDR3 is TGTGCCAGCAGCTCACCCCCGGGCGGGACCTTCTCCTACGAGCAGTACTTC. This encodes CASSSPPGGTFSYEQYF. This chain links TRBV5-6 with TRBJ2-7; tentative D call: TRBD2 (6 bases). V lost 3 bases, J lost 0 bases, and 19 bases lay in between. The CDR3 covers 17 residues. Germline-derived CDR1 and CDR2 are SGHDT and YYEEEE.

V is TRBV27 and J is TRBJ2-3, with TRBD2 matching 10 bases. The V gene end was trimmed by 3 bases and the J gene end by 4 bases; junction bases not matched to a gene: 4. Germline V CDR1 and CDR2: MNHEY, SMNVEV (reference sequence). This CDR3 spans 15 amino acids. The chain's CDR3 is CASSFLAGAPDTQYF. The CDR3 DNA reads TGTGCCAGCAGTTTCCTAGCGGGAGCCCCAGATACGCAGTATTTT.